Listed below are T cell receptor beta chains from one sample, sequenced in a study of blood T cell repertoires in COVID-19. Clones were read by immunoSEQ multiplex PCR, and TCRdb kept only the in-frame ones, dropping some. The table has 180,000 or so clones, approximately 85% seen once; the top ten hold more than 2.5%. The sequencing input was peripheral blood. Receptor source: a man between 60 and 75 years old with acute or convalescent COVID-19. Each CDR3 is given with its conserved first and last residue. Each record gives: D gene, J gene, clone size, V gene, CDR3 protein, CDR3 DNA. The D gene is left open where the match is weak. For some rows the clone size is stated as once, few or many, or as a class when expanded; others skip it.

TRBD1 | TRBJ2-1 | - | TRBV5-6 | CASSWGTGGTNEQFF | TGTGCCAGCAGCTGGGGGACAGGGGGCACCAATGAGCAGTTCTTC
TRBD2 | TRBJ2-3 | - | TRBV6-5 | CASSYDGGRAYTQYF | TGTGCCAGCAGTTACGATGGCGGGAGGGCATACACGCAGTATTTT
TRBD2 | TRBJ2-7 | - | TRBV5-1 | CASSRGGDLSSYEQYF | TGCGCCAGCAGCCGGGGAGGGGACTTAAGCTCCTACGAGCAGTACTTC
- | TRBJ1-5 | - | TRBV28 | CASSIGTSGQPQHF | TGTGCCAGCAGTATCGGGACATCCGGGCAGCCCCAGCATTTT
- | TRBJ2-7 | - | TRBV10-3 | CAISDGSSYEQYF | TGTGCCATCAGTGATGGGAGCTCCTACGAGCAGTACTTC
- | TRBJ1-5 | - | TRBV12-3/TRBV12-4 | CASSLSYGQPQHF | TGTGCCAGCAGTTTATCATACGGTCAGCCCCAGCATTTT
TRBD2 | TRBJ2-3 | few | TRBV5-1 | CASSGRLAGPNTDTQYF | TGCGCCAGCAGCGGAAGACTAGCGGGGCCGAACACAGATACGCAGTATTTT
TRBD1 | TRBJ1-5 | once | TRBV7-9 | CASSLGGQGASNQPQHF | TGTGCCAGCAGCTTAGGGGGACAGGGGGCCAGCAATCAGCCCCAGCATTTT
TRBD2 | TRBJ2-3 | once | TRBV9 | CASSVSGRAPDTQYF | TGTGCCAGCAGCGTTAGCGGGAGGGCCCCAGATACGCAGTATTTT
TRBD2 | TRBJ2-5 | - | TRBV9 | CASSVSGGETQYF | TGTGCCAGCAGCGTTAGCGGGGGAGAGACCCAGTACTTC
- | TRBJ1-2 | - | TRBV7-9 | CASSQGLLGLPTIYGYTF | TGTGCCAGCAGCCAGGGGTTGCTTGGCCTCCCCACTATCTATGGCTACACCTTC
- | TRBJ1-2 | - | TRBV12-3/TRBV12-4 | CASSPGGYGYTF | TGTGCCAGCAGCCCCGGGGGTTATGGCTACACCTTC
- | TRBJ1-1 | - | TRBV29-1 | CSVSQGATEAFF | TGCAGCGTCTCACAGGGTGCCACTGAAGCTTTCTTT
TRBD2 | TRBJ2-7 | - | TRBV30 | CAWNLLARGLYEQYF | TGTGCCTGGAACTTACTAGCGAGGGGATTATACGAGCAGTACTTC
TRBD2 | TRBJ2-7 | - | TRBV27 | CASSLLGTGSTSGRHEQYF | TGTGCCAGCAGTTTACTCGGGACAGGGTCAACTAGCGGGAGACACGAGCAGTACTTC
TRBD2 | TRBJ2-3 | - | TRBV9 | CASSSVAGPSTDTQYF | TGTGCCAGCAGCTCTGTAGCGGGGCCTAGCACAGATACGCAGTATTTT
TRBD2 | TRBJ2-5 | - | TRBV3-1/TRBV3-2 | CASGTSGSETQYF | TGTGCCAGCGGGACTAGCGGGAGCGAGACCCAGTACTTC
- | TRBJ2-3 | - | TRBV9 | CASSVSGGPTDTQYF | TGTGCCAGCAGCGTATCAGGAGGCCCCACAGATACGCAGTATTTT
- | TRBJ1-4 | - | TRBV14 | CASSHGQGREKLFF | TGTGCCAGCAGCCATGGGCAGGGTCGTGAAAAACTGTTTTTT
TRBD2 | TRBJ2-7 | many | TRBV9 | CASSVLAGGEQYF | TGTGCCAGCAGCGTTTTAGCGGGAGGCGAGCAGTACTTC
TRBD1 | TRBJ2-2 | - | TRBV10-2 | CASTQGASTGELFF | TGCGCCAGCACACAGGGGGCGAGCACCGGGGAGCTGTTTTTT
- | TRBJ1-1 | - | TRBV19 | CASSARVNTEAFF | TGTGCCAGTAGTGCCAGGGTTAACACTGAAGCTTTCTTT
TRBD2 | TRBJ2-1 | few | TRBV19 | CASSTSGITYNEQFF | TGTGCCAGTAGCACTAGCGGGATCACCTACAATGAGCAGTTCTTC
- | TRBJ2-3 | - | TRBV15 | CATSLGAGSDTQYF | TGTGCCACCAGCTTAGGGGCGGGGTCCGATACGCAGTATTTT
- | TRBJ1-6 | - | TRBV23-1 | CASSPPPKMTVDDSPLHF | TGCGCCAGCAGTCCACCTCCAAAGATGACAGTAGATGATTCACCCCTCCACTTT
- | TRBJ2-7 | - | TRBV13 | CASSLGPQGYHYEQYF | TGTGCCAGCAGCTTAGGGCCTCAGGGGTATCACTACGAGCAGTACTTC
TRBD1 | TRBJ1-6 | - | TRBV28 | CASTESGTGLSPLHF | TGTGCCAGCACCGAGTCCGGGACAGGGCTCTCGCCCCTCCACTTT
- | TRBJ1-2 | - | TRBV3-1/TRBV3-2 | CASSQVTRKASQANGYTF | TGTGCCAGCAGCCAAGTAACCAGAAAGGCAAGCCAAGCGAATGGCTACACCTTC
TRBD2 | TRBJ2-3 | - | TRBV3-1/TRBV3-2 | CASSQTSGRAMNTQYF | TGTGCCAGCAGCCAGACTAGCGGGAGGGCCATGAATACGCAGTATTTT
- | TRBJ1-2 | - | TRBV6-2/TRBV6-3 | CASSYYTVNGYTF | TGTGCCAGCAGTTACTACACCGTTAATGGCTACACCTTC
- | TRBJ1-5 | - | TRBV2 | CASVDGNSNQPQHF | TGTGCCAGCGTGGACGGGAATAGCAATCAGCCCCAGCATTTT
- | TRBJ2-2 | - | TRBV4-3 | CASSLGGGAGAGELFF | TGCGCCAGCAGCCTGGGGGGAGGCGCCGGGGCCGGGGAGCTGTTTTTT
- | TRBJ2-1 | - | TRBV7-2 | CASSFQAPYNEQFF | TGTGCCAGCAGCTTCCAGGCGCCCTACAATGAGCAGTTCTTC
TRBD2 | TRBJ2-7 | - | TRBV7-9 | CASSLATSGSYEQYF | TGTGCCAGCAGCTTAGCGACTAGCGGGAGCTACGAGCAGTACTTC
- | TRBJ2-3 | few | TRBV11-2 | CASSLGVRVSTDTQYF | TGTGCCAGCAGCTTAGGTGTCAGGGTTAGCACAGATACGCAGTATTTT
TRBD2 | TRBJ2-1 | - | TRBV4-1 | CASSRQLAERGNEQFF | TGCGCCAGCAGCCGTCAACTAGCGGAAAGGGGGAATGAGCAGTTCTTC
- | TRBJ2-1 | - | TRBV18 | CASSRGRILAYSYNEQFF | TGTGCCAGCTCAAGGGGTCGGATTTTAGCTTACTCCTACAATGAGCAGTTCTTC
- | TRBJ2-6 | - | TRBV7-9 | CAGSGKGANVLTF | TGTGCCGGGTCAGGGAAAGGGGCCAACGTCCTGACTTTC
TRBD2 | TRBJ2-7 | - | TRBV15 | CATSGGWTSGTGEQYF | TGTGCCACCAGCGGGGGCTGGACTAGCGGCACGGGCGAGCAGTACTTC
- | TRBJ2-5 | - | TRBV9 | CASSVAWAGGSQYF | TGTGCCAGCAGCGTAGCTTGGGCAGGGGGGTCCCAGTACTTC
TRBD1 | TRBJ2-5 | - | TRBV28 | CASTDRGEYQETQYF | TGTGCCAGTACTGACAGGGGAGAGTACCAAGAGACCCAGTACTTC
TRBD2 | TRBJ2-5 | - | TRBV19 | CASSTLAGQETQYF | TGTGCCAGTAGCACTCTAGCGGGACAAGAGACCCAGTACTTC